These T cell receptor beta chains were read from a single sample in a study of Ad26.COV2.S vaccination and SARS-CoV-2 variants. Assay: immunoSEQ multiplex PCR; the TCRdb copy retains only in-frame clones and omits some. The sample lists 350,000 to 450,000 clones; about nine tenths were seen once. The sample was peripheral blood, taken in a trial of Ad26.COV2.S vaccine versus placebo. The receptors stem from a person between 18 and 60 years old who received the Ad26.COV2.S COVID-19 vaccine or a placebo. CDR3s include the opening cysteine and the closing phenylalanine or tryptophan. D genes are given only for firm matches. The size of a clone is reported for some rows only, either as once, few or many, or as a class for expanded clones.

d_gene: NA; j_gene: TRBJ2-1; v_gene: TRBV5-1; abundance: NA; CDR3aa: CASSPRLLGSYNEQFF; CDR3nt: TGCGCCAGCAGCCCACGACTCCTTGGATCCTACAATGAGCAGTTCTTC
d_gene: NA; j_gene: TRBJ2-3; v_gene: TRBV11-2; abundance: NA; CDR3aa: CASNRGAKGPSTDTQYF; CDR3nt: TGTGCCAGCAATCGGGGGGCGAAGGGACCTAGCACAGATACGCAGTATTTT
d_gene: NA; j_gene: TRBJ2-7; v_gene: TRBV5-8; abundance: once; CDR3aa: CASSLALGYPPYEQYF; CDR3nt: TGTGCCAGCAGCTTGGCTCTTGGCTACCCCCCCTACGAGCAGTACTTC
d_gene: NA; j_gene: TRBJ1-2; v_gene: TRBV5-4; abundance: NA; CDR3aa: CASSLVSGRGLSSYGYTF; CDR3nt: TGTGCCAGCAGCTTGGTATCGGGCAGGGGCCTTTCTTCCTATGGCTACACCTTC
d_gene: NA; j_gene: TRBJ1-1; v_gene: TRBV10-2; abundance: NA; CDR3aa: CASRETGTGPAGAFF; CDR3nt: TGCGCCAGCAGGGAGACTGGGACGGGCCCTGCCGGAGCTTTCTTT
d_gene: TRBD2; j_gene: TRBJ2-1; v_gene: TRBV3-1/TRBV3-2; abundance: once; CDR3aa: CASSRSRRTSGGVTFF; CDR3nt: TGTGCCAGCAGCCGCAGCAGGCGGACTAGCGGGGGGGTAACGTTCTTC
d_gene: TRBD2; j_gene: TRBJ2-2; v_gene: TRBV7-9; abundance: NA; CDR3aa: CASSAPGLSGGYSGELFF; CDR3nt: TGTGCCAGCAGCGCCCCAGGATTGAGCGGGGGTTACTCCGGGGAGCTGTTTTTT
d_gene: TRBD1; j_gene: TRBJ1-2; v_gene: TRBV4-3; abundance: NA; CDR3aa: CASSQSQGSYGYTF; CDR3nt: TGCGCCAGCAGCCAATCACAGGGGAGCTATGGCTACACCTTC
d_gene: NA; j_gene: TRBJ2-3; v_gene: TRBV11-2; abundance: NA; CDR3aa: CASSLGPSTDTQYF; CDR3nt: TGTGCCAGCAGCTTAGGCCCTAGCACAGATACGCAGTATTTT
d_gene: NA; j_gene: TRBJ2-1; v_gene: TRBV7-9; abundance: NA; CDR3aa: CASSQTYKYNEQFF; CDR3nt: TGTGCCAGCAGCCAGACATATAAGTACAATGAGCAGTTCTTC
d_gene: NA; j_gene: TRBJ2-5; v_gene: TRBV5-1; abundance: NA; CDR3aa: CASSYEGRLQETQYF; CDR3nt: TGCGCCAGCAGCTATGAAGGACGTCTACAAGAGACCCAGTACTTC
d_gene: NA; j_gene: TRBJ2-3; v_gene: TRBV9; abundance: once; CDR3aa: CASSVSGGTDTQYF; CDR3nt: TGTGCCAGCAGCGTTTCGGGCGGCACAGATACGCAGTATTTT
d_gene: TRBD2; j_gene: TRBJ2-7; v_gene: TRBV23-1; abundance: NA; CDR3aa: CASSQSTGGYEQYF; CDR3nt: TGCGCCAGCAGTCAATCGACGGGGGGCTACGAGCAGTACTTC
d_gene: NA; j_gene: TRBJ1-1; v_gene: TRBV5-6; abundance: once; CDR3aa: CASSLNGLRLIPMTEAFF; CDR3nt: TGTGCCAGCAGCTTGAACGGCTTACGGTTAATTCCAATGACTGAAGCTTTCTTT
d_gene: NA; j_gene: TRBJ1-1; v_gene: TRBV5-6; abundance: NA; CDR3aa: CASSPFLYTEAFF; CDR3nt: TGTGCCAGCAGCCCGTTTTTGTACACTGAAGCTTTCTTT
d_gene: NA; j_gene: TRBJ2-1; v_gene: TRBV19; abundance: NA; CDR3aa: CASSSAPDEQFF; CDR3nt: TGTGCCAGTAGTAGCGCCCCTGATGAGCAGTTCTTC
d_gene: NA; j_gene: TRBJ1-4; v_gene: TRBV28; abundance: NA; CDR3aa: CASSHRNSATNEKLFF; CDR3nt: TGTGCCAGCAGCCATCGCAACAGTGCAACTAATGAAAAACTGTTTTTT
d_gene: NA; j_gene: TRBJ1-4; v_gene: TRBV27; abundance: once; CDR3aa: CASSLFLGEKLFF; CDR3nt: TGTGCCAGCAGTTTATTCCTCGGGGAAAAACTGTTTTTT
d_gene: NA; j_gene: TRBJ2-7; v_gene: TRBV7-2; abundance: NA; CDR3aa: CASSLVDPGRARFYEQYF; CDR3nt: TGTGCCAGCAGCTTAGTGGATCCCGGCAGGGCCAGATTTTACGAGCAGTACTTC
d_gene: NA; j_gene: TRBJ2-1; v_gene: TRBV5-1; abundance: NA; CDR3aa: CASSFGQIYNEQFF; CDR3nt: TGCGCCAGCAGCTTCGGACAGATTTACAATGAGCAGTTCTTC
d_gene: TRBD1; j_gene: TRBJ2-5; v_gene: TRBV6-6; abundance: NA; CDR3aa: CASSSHGQGGETQYF; CDR3nt: TGTGCCAGCAGTTCCCATGGACAGGGCGGGGAGACCCAGTACTTC
d_gene: NA; j_gene: TRBJ2-3; v_gene: TRBV28; abundance: NA; CDR3aa: CASTYPGGPITDTQYF; CDR3nt: TGTGCCAGCACATACCCGGGGGGCCCCATCACAGATACGCAGTATTTT